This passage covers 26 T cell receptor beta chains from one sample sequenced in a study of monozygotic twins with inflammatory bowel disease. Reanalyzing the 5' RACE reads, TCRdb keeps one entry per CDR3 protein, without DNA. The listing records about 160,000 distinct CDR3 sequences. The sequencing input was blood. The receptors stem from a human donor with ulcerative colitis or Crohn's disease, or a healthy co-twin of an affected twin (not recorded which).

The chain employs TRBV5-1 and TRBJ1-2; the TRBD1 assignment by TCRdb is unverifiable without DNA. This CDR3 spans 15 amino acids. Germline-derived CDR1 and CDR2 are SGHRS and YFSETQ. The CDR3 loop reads CASSGGTGANYGYTF.

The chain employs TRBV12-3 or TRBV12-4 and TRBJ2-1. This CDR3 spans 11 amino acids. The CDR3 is CASSFLVEQFF.

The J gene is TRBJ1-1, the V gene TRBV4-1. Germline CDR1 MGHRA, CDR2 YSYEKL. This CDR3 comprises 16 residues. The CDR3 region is CASSQDPEGLNTEAFF.

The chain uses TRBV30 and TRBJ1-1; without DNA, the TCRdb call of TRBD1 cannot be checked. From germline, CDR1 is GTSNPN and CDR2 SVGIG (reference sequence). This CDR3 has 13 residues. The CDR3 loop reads CAWSKGRGTEAFF.

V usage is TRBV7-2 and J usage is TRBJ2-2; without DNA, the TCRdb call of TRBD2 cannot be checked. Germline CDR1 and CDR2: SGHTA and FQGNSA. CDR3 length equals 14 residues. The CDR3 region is CASSPDWNTGELFF.

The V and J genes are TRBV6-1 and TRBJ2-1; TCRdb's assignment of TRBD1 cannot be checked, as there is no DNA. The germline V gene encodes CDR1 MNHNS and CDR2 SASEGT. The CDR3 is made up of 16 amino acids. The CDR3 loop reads CASSRTGTAVYNEQFF.

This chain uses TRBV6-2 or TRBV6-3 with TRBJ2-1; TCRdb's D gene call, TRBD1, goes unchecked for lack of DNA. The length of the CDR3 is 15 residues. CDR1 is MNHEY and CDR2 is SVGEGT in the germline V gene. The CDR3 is CASTLGDTLADEQFF.

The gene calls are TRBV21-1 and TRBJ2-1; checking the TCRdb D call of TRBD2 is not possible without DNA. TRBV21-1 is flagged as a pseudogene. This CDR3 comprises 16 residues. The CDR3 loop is CASSKVRGGTYNEQFF.

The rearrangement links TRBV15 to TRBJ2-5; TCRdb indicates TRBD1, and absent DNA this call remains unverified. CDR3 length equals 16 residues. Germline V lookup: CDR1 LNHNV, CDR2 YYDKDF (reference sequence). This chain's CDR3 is CATSSLQVATRETQYF.

The CDR3 sequence: CASSNRDSSFNSPLHF. The chain links TRBV7-9 to TRBJ1-6; TCRdb returns TRBD1, unconfirmable since there is no DNA. CDR3 size: 16 residues. Germline CDR1 reads SEHNR; CDR2 reads FQNEAQ (reference sequence).

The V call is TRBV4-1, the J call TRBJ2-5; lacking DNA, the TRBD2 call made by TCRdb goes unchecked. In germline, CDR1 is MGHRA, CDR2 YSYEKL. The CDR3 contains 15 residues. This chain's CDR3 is CASSQGTSSSETQYF.

CDR3 region: CSVGPQRESGELFF. This chain connects TRBV29-1 to TRBJ2-2; the TCRdb call, TRBD2, lacks DNA for checking. The germline CDR1 and CDR2 sequences are SQVTM and ANQGSEA. The length of the CDR3 is 14 residues.

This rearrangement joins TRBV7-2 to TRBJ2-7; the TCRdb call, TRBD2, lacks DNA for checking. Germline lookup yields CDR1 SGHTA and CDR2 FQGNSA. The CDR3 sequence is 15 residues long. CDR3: CASSLLAGGAYEQYF.

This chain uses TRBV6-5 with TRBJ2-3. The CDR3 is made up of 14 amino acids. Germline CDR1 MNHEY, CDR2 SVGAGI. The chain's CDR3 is CASSYSRHGDTQYF.

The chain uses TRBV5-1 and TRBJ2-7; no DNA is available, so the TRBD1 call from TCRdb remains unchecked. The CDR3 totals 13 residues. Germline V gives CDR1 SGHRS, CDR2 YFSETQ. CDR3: CASSFGITGEQYF.

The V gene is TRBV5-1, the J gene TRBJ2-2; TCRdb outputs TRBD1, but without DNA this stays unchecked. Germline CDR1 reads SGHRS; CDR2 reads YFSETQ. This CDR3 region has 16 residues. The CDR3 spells CASTPRTATNTGELFF.

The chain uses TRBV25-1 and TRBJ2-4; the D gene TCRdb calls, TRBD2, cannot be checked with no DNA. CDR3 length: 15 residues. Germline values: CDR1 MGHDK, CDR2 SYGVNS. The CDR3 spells CASSERGASGNIQYF.

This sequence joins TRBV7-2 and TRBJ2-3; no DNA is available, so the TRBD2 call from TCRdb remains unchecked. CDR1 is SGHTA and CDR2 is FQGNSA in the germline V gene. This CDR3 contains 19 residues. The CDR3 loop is CASSLAPSWTSGRTDTQYF.

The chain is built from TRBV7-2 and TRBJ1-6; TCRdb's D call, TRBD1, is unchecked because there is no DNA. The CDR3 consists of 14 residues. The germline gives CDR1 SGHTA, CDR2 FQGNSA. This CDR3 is CASSFPHGSSPLHF.

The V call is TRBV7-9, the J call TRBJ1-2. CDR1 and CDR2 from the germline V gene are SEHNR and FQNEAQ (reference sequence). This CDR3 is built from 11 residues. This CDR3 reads CASTVDYGYTF.

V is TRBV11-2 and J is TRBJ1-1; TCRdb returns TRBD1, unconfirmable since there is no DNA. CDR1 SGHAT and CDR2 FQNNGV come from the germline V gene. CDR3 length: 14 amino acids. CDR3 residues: CASSYNTGDTEAFF.

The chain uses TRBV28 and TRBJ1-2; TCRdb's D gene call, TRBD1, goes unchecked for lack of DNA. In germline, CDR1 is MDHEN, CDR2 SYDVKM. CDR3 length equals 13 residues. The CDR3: CASSAGGNYGYTF.

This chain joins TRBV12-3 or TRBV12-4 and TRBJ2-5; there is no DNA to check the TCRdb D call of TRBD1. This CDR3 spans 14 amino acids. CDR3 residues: CASSLPVGGETQYF.

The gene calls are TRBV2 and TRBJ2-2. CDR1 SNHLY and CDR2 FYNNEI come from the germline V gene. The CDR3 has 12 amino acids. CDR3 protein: CASTLGPGELFF.

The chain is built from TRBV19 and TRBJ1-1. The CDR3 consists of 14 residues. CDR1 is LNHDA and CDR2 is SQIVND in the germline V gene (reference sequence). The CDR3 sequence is CASSIAQMNTEAFF.

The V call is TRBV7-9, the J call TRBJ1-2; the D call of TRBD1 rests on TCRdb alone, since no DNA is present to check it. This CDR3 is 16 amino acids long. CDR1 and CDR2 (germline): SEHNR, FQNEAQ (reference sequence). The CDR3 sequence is CASSLGSSGTGGDTTF.